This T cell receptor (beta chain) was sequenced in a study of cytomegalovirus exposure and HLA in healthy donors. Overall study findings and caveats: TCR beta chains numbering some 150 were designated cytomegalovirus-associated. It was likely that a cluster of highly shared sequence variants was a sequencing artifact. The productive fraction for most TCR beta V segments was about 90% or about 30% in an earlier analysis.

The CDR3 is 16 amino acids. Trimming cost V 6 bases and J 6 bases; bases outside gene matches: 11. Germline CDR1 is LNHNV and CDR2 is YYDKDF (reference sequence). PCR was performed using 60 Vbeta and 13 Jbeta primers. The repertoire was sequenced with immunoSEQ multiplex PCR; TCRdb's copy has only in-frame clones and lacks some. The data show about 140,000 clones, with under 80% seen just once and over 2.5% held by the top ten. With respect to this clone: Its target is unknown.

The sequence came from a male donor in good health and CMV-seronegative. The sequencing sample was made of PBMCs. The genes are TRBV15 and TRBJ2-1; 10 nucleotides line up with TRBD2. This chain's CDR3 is CATRKLAGTLGNEQFF. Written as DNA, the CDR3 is TGTGCCACCAGAAAACTAGCGGGAACCCTAGGCAATGAGCAGTTCTTC.